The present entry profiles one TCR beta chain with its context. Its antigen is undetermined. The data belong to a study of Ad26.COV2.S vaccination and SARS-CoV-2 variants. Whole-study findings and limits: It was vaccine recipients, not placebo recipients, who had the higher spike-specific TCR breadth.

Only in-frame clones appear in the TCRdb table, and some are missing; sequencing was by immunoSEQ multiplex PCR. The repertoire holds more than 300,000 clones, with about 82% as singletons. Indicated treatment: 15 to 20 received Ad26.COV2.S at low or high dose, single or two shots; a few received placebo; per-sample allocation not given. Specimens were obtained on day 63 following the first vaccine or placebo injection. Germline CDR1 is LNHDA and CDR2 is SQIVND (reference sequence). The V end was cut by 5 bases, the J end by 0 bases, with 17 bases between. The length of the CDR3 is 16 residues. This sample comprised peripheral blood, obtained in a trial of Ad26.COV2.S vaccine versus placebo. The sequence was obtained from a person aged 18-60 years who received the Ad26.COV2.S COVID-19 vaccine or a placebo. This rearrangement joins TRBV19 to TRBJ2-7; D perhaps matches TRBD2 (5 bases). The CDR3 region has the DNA TGTGCCAGTAGTTCCACCTGGAGCGGAAGCTCCTACGAGCAGTACTTC. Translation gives CASSSTWSGSSYEQYF.